This T cell receptor (beta chain) was sequenced during a study of T-cell memory formation after mild COVID-19. MiXCR, run by TCRdb on the 5' RACE reads, gives a single entry per CDR3 protein. Of roughly 140,000 distinct CDR3 sequences in the sample, 11% to 15% were seen once. Germline CDR1 and CDR2: SGHRS and YFSETQ. This CDR3 has 20 residues. Trimming removed 1 base at V and 0 bases at J, with 22 bases between. This clonotype was seen many times. This sequence joins TRBV5-1 and TRBJ2-2; D could derive from TRBD1 or TRBD2 (5 bases each). The TCR comes from an adult woman who had mild COVID-19 (a few samples of this study predate the infection). Cell type and time point are not known. Sequencing input: PBMCs or a T cell subset sorted from them (not recorded which). This chain's CDR3 is CASSLFPVDGTPANTGELFF. CDR3 in DNA: TGCGCCAGCAGCTTGTTTCCTGTAGACGGGACGCCCGCGAACACCGGGGAGCTGTTTTTT.